This T cell receptor beta chain was documented in a study of T cells after yellow fever vaccination. TCRdb processed the 5' RACE reads anew with MiXCR; each CDR3 protein has one entry. The sample records around 320,000 distinct CDR3 sequences, around 4.5% being singletons. The CDR3 is made up of 12 amino acids. Germline-derived CDR1 and CDR2 are DFQATT and SNEGSKA (reference sequence). Trimming pared 6 bases from V and 4 bases from J, leaving 10 bases between. This clonotype was detected many times. Its antigen is not known. Whole-study findings and limits: Detected again after the booster were most primary-vaccination clones, at 96% CD4 and 88% CD8.

The TCR originated in a young man who received the YFV17D yellow fever vaccine. Sample: PBMCs, taken 15 days after the yellow fever booster vaccination. The chain joins TRBV20-1 to TRBJ2-1; D remains ambiguous. In DNA form, the CDR3 reads TGCAGTGCAGACGACACGTACAATGAGCAGTTCTTC. Translation gives CSADDTYNEQFF.